This T cell receptor beta chain emerged from a study of pediatric ulcerative colitis (dated by TCRdb to between 2018 and 2020). For the study in its entirety: Among the ulcerative colitis patients, 6 or 7 had pancolitis and two had left-sided colitis, and histology in every patient was consistent with ulcerative colitis. Ten or so newly diagnosed, treatment-naive pediatric ulcerative colitis patients and a handful of non-IBD control children each provided paired blood and rectal samples. By Pediatric Ulcerative Colitis Activity Index, mild disease was classified in a couple of patients, moderate disease in several and acute severe colitis in three. Overall study results and their limits: Two rectal CDR3 clonotypes were present in all ulcerative colitis patients and in none of the controls. Only a few individuals were included in the healthy control group, which was small. Controls, mild-moderate and acute severe colitis patients were separated by rectal repertoire features, and reduced rectal diversity due to clonal expansions was observed in acute severe colitis. Because repertoires were derived from total lymphocyte DNA, patterns in rare subsets such as regulatory T cells may not have been reflected. Significantly higher autologous blood-rectal clonal overlap was found in ulcerative colitis patients than in controls, which suggested increased T cell trafficking to inflamed tissue. A couple of patients' blood samples yielded substantially fewer templates for technical reasons and were excluded from blood-rectal overlap analysis. Rectal pinch biopsies may have included blood-derived T cells, especially in patients with overt colitis.

Rearranged CDR3 beta regions were amplified from genomic DNA with multiplex V and J primers using the immunoSEQ TRB Survey service. To keep sequencing depth equal across samples, survey-level depth of up to 500,000 reads per sample was applied. The libraries were purified, combined into pools and sequenced with Illumina technology. The paper's data handling went like this. Productive clonality, sample overlap, pairwise scatters, CDR3 beta length, V/D/J gene usage and productiveness were all assessed with the immunoSEQ online tools. Calculated diversity was defined as the number of unique rearrangements divided by total templates, multiplied by 100, and Shannon and Simpson indices were computed as well. Principal component analysis was performed on Z-score normalized data with the R prcomp function and the ggbiplot package. Morisita's index was used to quantify blood-rectal clonal overlap within each subject. TCRdb took this table from immuneACCESS and kept in-frame rearrangements with V and J called. Such tables lack part of the clones; where checked against another copy, unresolved V genes explain under half of the gap, and the rest is unexplained. The V and J calls and clone size were taken over from that table, and D and trimming were inferred from the DNA. The sample yields around 20,000 clones; less than 85% were counted once. The ten largest clones capture roughly 6.6% of the sample.

The germline V gene supplies CDR1 MGHDK and CDR2 SYGVNS. Taken from cysteine to phenylalanine, the CDR3 has 14 residues. Of the read, only the CDR3 DNA is kept; its 42 bases are in frame from base 1. The V end loses 8 bases and the J end loses 0 bases, and a stretch of 8 bases separates them. During colonoscopy, one to two pinch biopsies were obtained from the rectum for research. No immunosuppressive medication had been given to the ulcerative colitis patients before the diagnostic colonoscopy. Rectal biopsies were digested with proteinase K before DNA isolation. The Wizard kit (Promega) was used to extract genomic DNA from the blood and intestinal samples. About this clone: The antigen it binds to is not known. No clone much larger than this one lies a single base away; base qualities are absent.

The chain links TRBV25-1 with TRBJ2-6; the D gene cannot be resolved reliably. The source is a boy younger than 18 with moderate ulcerative colitis. The specimen was gut tissue. The DNA reads as follows: TGTGCCAGCGGTCAGCCCTCTGGGGCCAACGTCCTGACTTTC. Protein translation: CASGQPSGANVLTF.